This T cell receptor beta chain was retrieved from a study of blood T cell repertoires in COVID-19. Sequencing used immunoSEQ multiplex PCR; TCRdb keeps in-frame clones, though not all of them. The data show 380,000 or so clones, 80% to 90% seen once. This CDR3 is built from 16 residues. Germline V gene lookup returns CDR1 ENHRY and CDR2 SYGVKD. J was trimmed by 3 bases and V by 7 bases; bases with no gene match: 10. The specimen was peripheral blood. The clonotype was recovered from a woman in her sixties with COVID-19, enrolled during active disease. The chain joins TRBV10-3 to TRBJ2-2, with 8 bases fitting TRBD1. CDR3 sequence reads: CAINSQDRAYTGELFF. The CDR3 DNA follows: TGTGCCATCAACTCTCAGGACAGGGCCTACACCGGGGAGCTGTTTTTT.